Presented here are 27 T cell receptor beta chains from one specimen sequenced in a study of glioma-infiltrating T cells. Amplification of TCR alpha and beta CDR3 regions from RNA used iRepertoire nested multiplex PCR. Each CDR3 protein is one row after TCRdb ran MiXCR on the multiplex PCR reads. This table has around 140,000 distinct CDR3 sequences, more than 35% appearing once. Sequenced material: glioma tissue, nonneoplastic brain tissue, or PBMCs (not recorded which). The receptors originated from a human donor with low-grade glioma or glioblastoma, undergoing nonglioma brain surgery, or in good health (not recorded which).

This clonotype was detected ten times or more. The chain uses TRBV28 and TRBJ1-1; 7 bases line up with TRBD1. CDR1 is MDHEN, CDR2 SYDVKM, per germline. Unmatched junction bases numbered 3, after V lost 5 bases and J lost 0 bases. The CDR3 runs to 14 residues. The CDR3 bases are TGTGCCAGCAGTCGGGACAGCCTGAACACTGAAGCTTTCTTT. As protein: CASSRDSLNTEAFF.

There are a few counts of this clonotype. The V call is TRBV29-1, the J call TRBJ2-5; D uncertain. Germline-derived CDR1 and CDR2 are SQVTM and ANQGSEA. V was trimmed by 2 bases and J by 5 bases, leaving 9 bases between them. This CDR3 spans 12 amino acids. The CDR3, as DNA: TGCAGCGTTGAATCAGGTGCCGAGACCCAGTACTTC. As protein: CSVESGAETQYF.

The CDR3 bases are TGTGCCAGTAGTATAGTGATTAGCTCCTACGAGCAGTACTTC. Encoded protein: CASSIVISSYEQYF. This rearrangement joins TRBV19 to TRBJ2-7; D is undetermined. Trimming shortened V by 1 base and J by 0 bases, and 7 bases separated the two germline ends. Per germline, CDR1 LNHDA and CDR2 SQIVND (reference sequence). CDR3 size: 14 residues.

To note about this clonotype: No DNA is shown, since the ends of the CDR3 on it are uncertain; the CDR3 is the one TCRdb lists. This CDR3 is CASGVGRGTFF. The chain links TRBV6-1 to TRBJ1-1. The CDR3 is 11 residues long, ends included. The germline CDR1 and CDR2 sequences are MNHNS and SASEGT.

This clonotype showed up just a few times. V usage is TRBV6-6 and J usage is TRBJ2-1, with D perhaps TRBD2 (7 bases). Germline V gene sequence: CDR1 MNHNY, CDR2 SVGAGI (reference sequence). The V and J ends lost 0 bases and 8 bases respectively, with 14 bases between them. The CDR3 has 15 amino acids. As DNA, the CDR3 is TGTGCCAGCAGTTACTCGAGGGGGGGGTTCGATGAGCAGTTCTTC. Amino acid sequence: CASSYSRGGFDEQFF.

This clonotype turned up a few times. The rearrangement joins TRBV6-1 to TRBJ1-1; no clear D. Trimming removed 3 bases from V and 5 bases from J, with 25 bases in between. Germline loops: CDR1 MNHNS, CDR2 SASEGT. The CDR3 spans 18 residues. For the CDR3, the DNA is TGTGCCAGCAGTGAGATGGCAGGAATTGGACTGGGCGGGACTGAAGCTTTCTTT. Translation: CASSEMAGIGLGGTEAFF.

The chain couples TRBV6-2 or TRBV6-3 to TRBJ2-7, with TRBD1 matching over 8 bases. Germline assignment: CDR1 MNHEY and CDR2 SVGEGT. The junction had 4 bases not matched to a gene; V was cut back by 0 bases and J by 3 bases. This CDR3 spans 15 amino acids. CDR3 coding DNA: TGTGCCAGCAGTTACTCGGGGACAGGTCACTACGAGCAGTACTTC. This encodes CASSYSGTGHYEQYF.

The chain is built from TRBV6-2 or TRBV6-3 and TRBJ2-7, with D possibly TRBD2 on 6 matching bases. The germline V and J ends were trimmed by 2 bases and 2 bases, with 16 bases remaining between them. Germline V gene data show CDR1 as MNHEY and CDR2 as SVGEGT. The CDR3 covers 16 residues. The CDR3 bases are TGTGCCAGCAGTTACGGAGGGGCCCTGAATGCCTACGAGCAGTACTTC. Translated: CASSYGGALNAYEQYF.

This chain uses TRBV27 with TRBJ1-3, with 7 nucleotides matching TRBD1. Looked up from germline, CDR1 is MNHEY and CDR2 is SMNVEV (reference sequence). The CDR3 loop spans 15 amino acids. Losses at the gene ends were 5 bases for V and 3 bases for J; bases not matched to a gene: 7. The CDR3 DNA reads as TGTGCCAGCAGTCCCCGGGACAGTAGTGGAAACACCATATATTTT. The encoded protein is CASSPRDSSGNTIYF.

The chain couples TRBV15 to TRBJ1-1, with a weak D call TRBD1 (5 bases). The CDR3 extends over 13 amino acids. Germline V CDR1 and CDR2: LNHNV, YYDKDF (reference sequence). V lost 3 bases and J lost 3, with 8 bases in between. In DNA, the CDR3 is TGTGCCACCAGCAGGGGGCCGGACACTGAAGCTTTCTTT. Amino acids: CATSRGPDTEAFF.

This chain connects TRBV19 to TRBJ1-5, with TRBD1 matching 9 bases. Germline values: CDR1 LNHDA, CDR2 SQIVND (reference sequence). The CDR3 contains 15 residues. V shed 7 bases, J shed 3 bases, and the junction held 7 bases outside the gene matches. CDR3 loop: CASTLDRGNNQPQHF. As DNA, the CDR3 is TGTGCCAGTACTTTGGACAGGGGCAACAATCAGCCCCAGCATTTT.

This chain links TRBV14 with TRBJ1-1, with D unclear. The CDR3 runs to 12 residues. Trimming pared 4 bases from V and 10 bases from J, leaving 13 bases between. Germline V gene sequence: CDR1 SGHDN, CDR2 FVKESK. The CDR3 here is CASSRRFGGAFF. CDR3 DNA: TGTGCCAGCAGCCGCCGGTTCGGTGGAGCTTTCTTT.

J is TRBJ2-5 and V is TRBV27; 11 bases are shared with TRBD2. V was pared by 6 bases and J by 1 base, with 4 bases of the junction left unmatched. This CDR3 comprises 15 residues. Germline lookup yields CDR1 MNHEY and CDR2 SMNVEV (reference sequence). The CDR3 nucleotides are TGTGCCAGCAGACCTCTAGCGGGGGGCCAAGAGACCCAGTACTTC. Translation: CASRPLAGGQETQYF.

This clonotype came up many times. One end of the junction varies from germline; a read error may be responsible. The chain uses TRBV28 and TRBJ2-1, with 9 bases lining up with TRBD2. CDR1 MDHEN and CDR2 SYDVKM come from the germline V gene. This CDR3 has 11 residues. CDR3 in DNA: TGTGCCAGCAGTTTATTAGGGACTAGCATCTTC. It specifies CASSLLGTSIF. Full variable domain (remainder filled in from reference TRBV28 and TRBJ2-1): DVKVTQSSRYLVKRTGEKVFLECVQDMDHENMFWYRQDPGLGLRLIYFSYDVKMKEKGDIPEGYSVSREKKERFSLILESASTNQTSMYLCASSLLGTSIFGPGTRLTVL.

The chain joins TRBV20-1 to TRBJ1-2, with 10 nucleotides matching TRBD1. CDR1 and CDR2 from the germline V gene are DFQATT and SNEGSKA (reference sequence). The CDR3 extends over 16 amino acids. The CDR3 DNA reads as TGCACAGTGCCCGGGACAGGGGAAAATTCCTACTATGGCTACACCTTC. This gives the protein CTVPGTGENSYYGYTF.

The V and J genes are TRBV18 and TRBJ2-7; D remains unclear. Trimming stripped 0 bases from V and 4 bases from J, with 7 bases between. Germline V CDR1 and CDR2: KGHSH, LQKENI. The CDR3 has 13 residues. This CDR3 is CASSPPGGYEQYF. The CDR3 nucleotides read TGTGCCAGCTCACCACCGGGCGGTTACGAGCAGTACTTC.

The chain uses TRBV10-2 and TRBJ1-1; D ambiguous. The germline CDR1 and CDR2 sequences are WSHSY and SAAADI. There are 13 residues in the CDR3. Trimming cost V 2 bases and J 11 bases, with 15 bases left between them. The CDR3 region is CASSEPPYRDAFF. The DNA of the CDR3 is TGCGCCAGCAGTGAGCCCCCTTATCGCGACGCTTTCTTT.

V usage is TRBV6-1 and J usage is TRBJ2-1; weak D call: TRBD2 (5 bases). CDR3 size: 13 residues. CDR1 is MNHNS and CDR2 is SASEGT in the germline V gene. The V end was cut by 11 bases, the J end by 0 bases, with 11 bases between. The CDR3 DNA sequence: TGTGCCTGCGAGAGGGCCTCCTACAATGAGCAGTTCTTC. It is translated as CACERASYNEQFF.

This clonotype was seen a handful of times. The chain employs TRBV28 and TRBJ1-2; D gene ambiguous. The CDR3 sequence is 13 residues long. The germline gives CDR1 MDHEN, CDR2 SYDVKM. Between the trimmed V and J ends, which lost 5 bases and 4 bases, there was a span of 11 bases. CDR3 nucleotides: TGTGCCAGCAGTCCTGACACCTCCTATGGCTACACCTTC. Its translation is CASSPDTSYGYTF.

The J gene is TRBJ2-5, the V gene TRBV18; D gene uncertain. The CDR3 consists of 15 residues. Germline values: CDR1 KGHSH, CDR2 LQKENI. Trimming took off 1 base at V and 4 bases at J, with 13 bases between the two ends. The CDR3 is CASSPLTTGAETQYF. The CDR3 DNA reads TGTGCCAGCTCACCACTAACAACGGGCGCAGAGACCCAGTACTTC.

This rearrangement joins TRBV4-1 to TRBJ2-4; D might be TRBD2 (6 bases). V was trimmed by 0 bases and J by 11 bases, leaving 11 bases between them. From germline, CDR1 is MGHRA and CDR2 YSYEKL. The CDR3 consists of 13 residues. Here the CDR3 DNA reads TGCGCCAGCAGCCAAGATCGGGAGACAGTTCAGTACTTC. Translated: CASSQDRETVQYF.

The gene calls are TRBV12-3 or TRBV12-4 and TRBJ2-7, with a weak D call TRBD1 (6 bases). Trimming left V 3 bases short and J 3 bases short, with 15 bases between. The CDR3 is 15 residues long. For the CDR3, the DNA is TGTGCCAGCAGTTTGGTGGCAGGGGTTATCTACGAGCAGTACTTC. It encodes CASSLVAGVIYEQYF.

V is TRBV20-1 and J is TRBJ1-5; D call uncertain. The length of the CDR3 is 14 residues. Trimming left V 3 bases short and J 5 bases short, with 14 bases between. Germline loops: CDR1 DFQATT, CDR2 SNEGSKA (reference sequence). The CDR3 protein is CSASGSISDQPQHF. The DNA of the CDR3 is TGCAGTGCTAGCGGTTCGATAAGCGATCAGCCCCAGCATTTT.

The genes are TRBV6-5 and TRBJ1-1, with D tentatively TRBD1 (6 bases). Per germline, CDR1 MNHEY and CDR2 SVGAGI. V lost 2 bases and J 3 bases, leaving 10 bases between the germline ends. The CDR3 length is 14 residues. The CDR3 nucleotides are TGTGCCAGCAGTTACAAGGAGGGGGACACTGAAGCTTTCTTT. This encodes CASSYKEGDTEAFF.

The chain uses TRBV6-2 or TRBV6-3 and TRBJ1-5; tentative D call: TRBD1 (5 bases). Germline-derived CDR1 and CDR2 are MNHEY and SVGEGT. The CDR3 runs 12 residues. Trimming took off 3 bases at V and 7 bases at J, with 7 bases between the two ends. This CDR3 is CASSYQGQPQHF. The CDR3 DNA sequence: TGTGCCAGCAGTTATCAGGGACAGCCCCAGCATTTT.

The rearrangement links TRBV4-2 to TRBJ1-1; D remains unclear. Trimming took off 0 bases at V and 7 bases at J, with 3 bases between the two ends. This CDR3 has 11 amino acids. Germline V CDR1 and CDR2: LGHNA, YNFKEQ. CDR3 loop: CASSQDIEAFF. The CDR3 DNA reads as TGTGCCAGCAGCCAAGACATTGAAGCTTTCTTT.

The chain has TRBV7-2 and TRBJ2-3, with D perhaps TRBD1 or TRBD2 (5 bases each). CDR3 length equals 14 residues. Germline-derived CDR1 and CDR2 are SGHTA and FQGNSA. V was cut by 5 bases and J by 1 base, with 10 bases left in between. The CDR3 sequence is CASSPGPRTDTQYF. In DNA form, the CDR3 reads TGTGCCAGCAGCCCGGGACCGCGCACAGATACGCAGTATTTT.